These T cell receptor beta chains were read from a single sample in a study of molecular identifiers for immune sequencing clone quantification. MiXCR, run by TCRdb on the PCR reads, gives a single entry per CDR3 protein. The sample holds about 35,000 distinct CDR3 sequences, under 20% seen once. The material sequenced was naive CD8+ T cells from blood, with Jurkat cell RNA spiked in. These receptors originate from a human donor in good health. Some libraries in this study had Jurkat cell RNA spiked in. Both conserved end residues are part of each CDR3. Each record gives: D gene, V gene, clone size, J gene, CDR3 protein, CDR3 DNA. A D gene is named only where the DNA matches it firmly. Size is stated for part of the rows, as once, few or many counts, or as a class when the clone is expanded.

-	TRBV15	-	TRBJ2-1	CATSREPRDYNEQFF	TGTGCCACCAGCAGAGAGCCCAGAGACTACAATGAGCAGTTCTTC
TRBD1	TRBV7-2	-	TRBJ2-5	CASSLVEDRGQGAQYF	TGTGCCAGCAGCTTGGTGGAGGACAGAGGGCAGGGGGCCCAGTACTTC
-	TRBV7-2	many	TRBJ1-1	CASTSDSRASAFF	TGTGCCAGCACTTCGGACAGCCGGGCCTCGGCTTTCTTT
TRBD1	TRBV6-6	-	TRBJ2-1	CASSYGTGSYNEQFF	TGTGCCAGCAGTTACGGGACAGGCTCCTACAATGAGCAGTTCTTC
-	TRBV27	many	TRBJ2-5	CASSLYVGEAQYF	TGTGCCAGCAGTTTATATGTAGGGGAGGCCCAGTACTTC
TRBD2	TRBV9	many	TRBJ2-1	CASTPTSGRGEGYNEQFF	TGTGCCAGCACCCCTACTAGCGGACGAGGCGAGGGCTACAATGAGCAGTTCTTC
TRBD2	TRBV29-1	-	TRBJ2-7	CIVQSGTTYEQYF	TGCATCGTTCAGAGCGGGACCACCTACGAGCAGTACTTC
-	TRBV11-3	many	TRBJ2-4	CASSLEFVWAVAKNIQYF	TGTGCCAGCAGCTTAGAGTTCGTTTGGGCAGTAGCCAAAAACATTCAGTACTTC
-	TRBV7-9	many	TRBJ2-1	CASSLVGSSSNEQFF	TGTGCCAGCAGCTTAGTGGGTAGCAGCTCCAATGAGCAGTTCTTC
-	TRBV15	-	TRBJ2-5	CATSRVGAVVETQYF	TGTGCCACCAGCAGAGTGGGGGCGGTGGTAGAGACCCAGTACTTC
-	TRBV28	many	TRBJ2-7	CASSPDTYEQYF	TGTGCCAGCAGTCCCGACACCTACGAGCAGTACTTC
-	TRBV3-1	-	TRBJ2-2	CASSQDGGTGELFF	TGTGCCAGCAGCCAAGATGGAGGGACCGGGGAGCTGTTTTTT
TRBD1	TRBV7-9	-	TRBJ2-7	CASSLARQGDEQYF	TGTGCCAGCAGCTTAGCTCGACAGGGAGACGAGCAGTACTTC
-	TRBV20-1	many	TRBJ2-7	CSARVEASPSYEQYF	TGCAGTGCTAGAGTCGAGGCCTCGCCCTCCTACGAGCAGTACTTC
-	TRBV6-5	-	TRBJ1-6	CASSRHDRYSPLHF	TGTGCCAGCAGTCGACACGATAGATATTCACCCCTCCACTTT
-	TRBV7-7	many	TRBJ2-2	CASSHGAGELFF	TGTGCTAGCAGCCACGGAGCCGGGGAGCTGTTTTTT
TRBD2	TRBV7-2	many	TRBJ2-5	CASSSPGLAEKETQYF	TGTGCCAGCAGCTCGCCCGGACTAGCGGAAAAAGAGACCCAGTACTTC
-	TRBV28	many	TRBJ2-5	CASNLLLGQETQYF	TGTGCCAGCAATTTGCTCCTTGGGCAAGAGACCCAGTACTTC
TRBD2	TRBV29-1	many	TRBJ2-5	CSVEEIRTSGTMEETQYF	TGCAGCGTTGAAGAAATAAGGACTAGCGGGACAATGGAAGAGACCCAGTACTTC
-	TRBV19	few	TRBJ2-2	CASSIEGDTGELFF	TGTGCCAGTAGTATAGAAGGCGACACCGGGGAGCTGTTTTTT
-	TRBV9	-	TRBJ2-7	CASSSSGTQAGEQYF	TGTGCCAGCAGCTCCTCCGGGACCCAAGCGGGCGAGCAGTACTTC
TRBD2	TRBV29-1	few	TRBJ2-7	CSVVGLAHTGYEQYF	TGCAGCGTTGTAGGACTAGCCCATACGGGCTACGAGCAGTACTTC
-	TRBV13	many	TRBJ2-7	CASSPKMSPRGLTYYEQYF	TGTGCCAGCAGCCCCAAGATGAGCCCCCGTGGACTAACATACTACGAGCAGTACTTC
-	TRBV29-1	-	TRBJ1-3	CSVAGSEIPGNTIYF	TGCAGCGTCGCGGGGTCAGAGATTCCAGGAAACACCATATATTTT
TRBD2	TRBV3-1	many	TRBJ2-1	CASSPFWEGYNEQFF	TGTGCCAGCAGCCCCTTCTGGGAGGGATACAATGAGCAGTTCTTC
-	TRBV9	many	TRBJ1-3	CASGSGNTIYF	TGTGCCAGCGGTTCTGGAAACACCATATATTTT
TRBD2	TRBV19	few	TRBJ2-1	CASSFSSGGYNEQFF	TGTGCCAGTAGTTTTTCTAGCGGGGGCTACAATGAGCAGTTCTTC
TRBD2	TRBV9	few	TRBJ2-1	CASSPTSGTPSSYNEQFF	TGTGCCAGCAGCCCCACTAGCGGGACCCCCAGCTCCTACAATGAGCAGTTCTTC
TRBD2	TRBV27	many	TRBJ2-2	CASSLLAGATGELFF	TGTGCCAGCAGTTTACTAGCGGGAGCAACCGGGGAGCTGTTTTTT
-	TRBV7-9	many	TRBJ2-7	CASRPTGFPNEQYF	TGTGCCAGCAGGCCGACAGGATTCCCTAACGAGCAGTACTTC
TRBD1	TRBV6-5	many	TRBJ2-4	CASSQGANIQYF	TGTGCCAGCTCACAGGGGGCGAACATTCAGTACTTC
-	TRBV4-1	many	TRBJ1-2	CASSQDRLSYGYTF	TGCGCCAGCAGCCAAGATCGGCTCAGCTATGGCTACACCTTC
-	TRBV7-8	many	TRBJ2-5	CASSSRETQYF	TGTGCCAGCAGCTCCAGGGAGACCCAGTACTTC
-	TRBV12-3/TRBV12-4	many	TRBJ2-2	CASSLADTGELFF	TGTGCCAGCAGTTTAGCGGACACCGGGGAGCTGTTTTTT
TRBD2	TRBV7-9	many	TRBJ2-1	CASSLGWSSGTSGLRQFF	TGTGCCAGCAGCTTAGGGTGGTCCAGCGGGACTAGCGGCCTCCGGCAGTTCTTC
TRBD1	TRBV12-3/TRBV12-4	many	TRBJ1-3	CASRLPGQGGNTIYF	TGTGCCAGCAGACTACCGGGACAGGGAGGAAACACCATATATTTT